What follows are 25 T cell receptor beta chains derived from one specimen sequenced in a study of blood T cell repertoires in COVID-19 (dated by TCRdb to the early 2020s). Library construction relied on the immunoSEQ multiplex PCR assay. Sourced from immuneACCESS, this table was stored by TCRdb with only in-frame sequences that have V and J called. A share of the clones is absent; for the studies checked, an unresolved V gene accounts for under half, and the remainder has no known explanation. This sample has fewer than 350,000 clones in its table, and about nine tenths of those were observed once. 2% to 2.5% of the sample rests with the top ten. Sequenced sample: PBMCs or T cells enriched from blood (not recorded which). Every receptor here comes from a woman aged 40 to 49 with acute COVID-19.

Here the CDR3 reads CASSPGAGVGGGNTIYF. The CDR3 DNA reads as TGTGCCAGCAGCCCCGGTGCGGGGGTAGGAGGTGGAAACACCATATATTTT. The chain employs TRBV11-2 and TRBJ1-3; tentatively, D is TRBD1 (5 bases). The germline V gene encodes CDR1 SGHAT and CDR2 FQNNGV. The CDR3 totals 17 residues. The germline V and J ends were trimmed by 5 bases and 3 bases, with 20 bases remaining between them. The variable domain in full, with the rest retrieved from reference TRBV11-2 and TRBJ1-3, is EAGVAQSPRYKIIEKRQSVAFWCNPISGHATLYWYQQILGQGPKLLIQFQNNGVVDDSQLPKDRFSAERLKGVDSTLKIQPAKLEDSAVYLCASSPGAGVGGGNTIYFGEGSWLTVV.

CDR3 amino acids: CASSPVSILQGMDTGELFF. The CDR3 nucleotides are TGTGCCAGCAGCCCCGTATCCATTTTACAGGGTATGGACACCGGGGAGCTGTTTTTT. The chain joins TRBV3-1 (or the pseudogene TRBV3-2) to TRBJ2-2; a possible D gene is TRBD1 (6 bases). This CDR3 region has 19 residues. In germline, CDR1 is LGHDT, CDR2 YNNKEL (reference sequence). The V gene lost 4 bases and the J gene lost 3 bases, with 24 bases spanning the gap.

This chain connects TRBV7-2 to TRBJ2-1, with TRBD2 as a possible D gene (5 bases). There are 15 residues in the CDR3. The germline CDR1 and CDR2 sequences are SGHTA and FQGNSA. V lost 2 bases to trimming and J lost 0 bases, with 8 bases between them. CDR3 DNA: TGTGCCAGCAGCTTATTGGGGAGCTCCTACAATGAGCAGTTCTTC. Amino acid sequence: CASSLLGSSYNEQFF.

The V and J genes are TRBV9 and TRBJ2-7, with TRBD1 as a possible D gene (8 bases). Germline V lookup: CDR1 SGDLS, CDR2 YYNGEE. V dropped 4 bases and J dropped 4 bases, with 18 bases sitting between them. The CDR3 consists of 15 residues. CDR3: CASSSSGTGGYEQYF. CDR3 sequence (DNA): TGTGCCAGCAGCTCGAGCGGGACAGGAGGGTACGAGCAGTACTTC.

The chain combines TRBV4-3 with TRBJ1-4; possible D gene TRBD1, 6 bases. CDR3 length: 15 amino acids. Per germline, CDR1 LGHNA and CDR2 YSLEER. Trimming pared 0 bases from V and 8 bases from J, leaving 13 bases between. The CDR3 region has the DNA TGCGCCAGCAGCCAAGATCGCAGGGGTAGAGAAAAACTGTTTTTT. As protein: CASSQDRRGREKLFF.

The DNA of the CDR3 is TGTGCCAGTAGTCTTTACTCGGGGGAACGAGGCTACACCTTC. It yields the protein CASSLYSGERGYTF. V and J are TRBV19 and TRBJ1-2; tentative D call: TRBD1 (5 bases). Per the germline V gene, CDR1 is LNHDA and CDR2 is SQIVND (reference sequence). V was trimmed by 5 bases and J by 8 bases, leaving 18 bases between them. The CDR3 has 14 amino acids.

The CDR3, as DNA: TGTGCCAGCAGTTTAACAACAGGGGGCGCCGGTTCACCCCTCCACTTT. It is translated as CASSLTTGGAGSPLHF. This chain connects TRBV28 to TRBJ1-6; TRBD1 agrees at 9 bases. The CDR3 contains 16 residues. Germline V gene sequence: CDR1 MDHEN, CDR2 SYDVKM. Losses at the gene ends were 2 bases for V and 9 bases for J; bases not matched to a gene: 8.

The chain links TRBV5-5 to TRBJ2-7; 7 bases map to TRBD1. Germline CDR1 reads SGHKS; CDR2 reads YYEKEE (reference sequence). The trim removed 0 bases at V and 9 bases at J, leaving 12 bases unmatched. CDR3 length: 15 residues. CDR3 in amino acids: CASSLGTGTAPRQYF. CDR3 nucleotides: TGTGCCAGCAGCTTGGGCACAGGGACAGCCCCCAGGCAGTACTTC.

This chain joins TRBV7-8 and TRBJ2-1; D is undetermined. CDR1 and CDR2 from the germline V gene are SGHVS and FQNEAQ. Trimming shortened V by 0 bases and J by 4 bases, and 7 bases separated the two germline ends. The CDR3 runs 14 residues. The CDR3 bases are TGTGCCAGCAGCTTAGCGAGCATTTACAATGAGCAGTTCTTC. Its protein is CASSLASIYNEQFF.

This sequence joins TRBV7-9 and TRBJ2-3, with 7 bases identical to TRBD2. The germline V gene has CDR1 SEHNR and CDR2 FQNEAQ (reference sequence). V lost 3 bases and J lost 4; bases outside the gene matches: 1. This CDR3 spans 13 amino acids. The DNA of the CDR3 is TGTGCCAGCAGCTTCCGGGGGGCAGATACGCAGTATTTT. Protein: CASSFRGADTQYF.

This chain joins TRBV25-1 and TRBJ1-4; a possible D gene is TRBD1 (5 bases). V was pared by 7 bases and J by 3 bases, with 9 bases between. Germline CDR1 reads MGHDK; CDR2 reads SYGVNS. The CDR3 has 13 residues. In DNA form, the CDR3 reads TGTGCCAGCAATCAGGGTTCTAATGAAAAACTGTTTTTT. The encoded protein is CASNQGSNEKLFF.

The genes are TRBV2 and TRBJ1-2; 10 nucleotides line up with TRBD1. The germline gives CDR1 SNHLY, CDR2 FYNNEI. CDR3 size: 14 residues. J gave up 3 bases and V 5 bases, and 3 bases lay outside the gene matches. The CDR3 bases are TGTGCCAGCAGTTTGACAGGGGGCGACTATGGCTACACCTTC. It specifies CASSLTGGDYGYTF.

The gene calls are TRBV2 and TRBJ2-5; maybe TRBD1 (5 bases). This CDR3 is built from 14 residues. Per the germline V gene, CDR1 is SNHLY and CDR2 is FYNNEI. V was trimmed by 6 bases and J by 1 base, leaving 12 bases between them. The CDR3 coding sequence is TGTGCCAGCAGATTAGACAGTATCCAAGAGACCCAGTACTTC. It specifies CASRLDSIQETQYF.

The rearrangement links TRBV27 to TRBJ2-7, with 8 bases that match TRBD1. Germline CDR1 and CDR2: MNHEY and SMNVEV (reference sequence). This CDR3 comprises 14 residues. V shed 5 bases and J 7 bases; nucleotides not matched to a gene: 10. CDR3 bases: TGTGCCAGCAGTATAATGACAGGGGAAGCGGAGCAGTACTTC. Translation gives CASSIMTGEAEQYF.

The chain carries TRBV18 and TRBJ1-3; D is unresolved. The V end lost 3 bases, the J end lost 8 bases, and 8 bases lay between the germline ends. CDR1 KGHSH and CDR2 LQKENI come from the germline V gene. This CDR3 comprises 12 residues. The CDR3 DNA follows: TGTGCCAGCTCACCCGGAGTCGACACCATATATTTT. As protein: CASSPGVDTIYF.

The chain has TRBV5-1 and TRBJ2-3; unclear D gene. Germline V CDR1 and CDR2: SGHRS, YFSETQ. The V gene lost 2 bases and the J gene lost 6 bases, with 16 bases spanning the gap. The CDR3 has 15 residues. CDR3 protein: CASSFNGRPGDTQYF. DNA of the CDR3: TGCGCCAGCAGCTTTAATGGCCGCCCCGGGGATACGCAGTATTTT.

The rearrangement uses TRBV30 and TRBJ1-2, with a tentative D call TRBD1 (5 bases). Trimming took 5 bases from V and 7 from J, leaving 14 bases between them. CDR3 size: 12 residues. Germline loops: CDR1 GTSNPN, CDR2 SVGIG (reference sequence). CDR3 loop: CAWAVRGSGYTF. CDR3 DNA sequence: TGTGCCTGGGCGGTAAGGGGTTCTGGCTACACCTTC.

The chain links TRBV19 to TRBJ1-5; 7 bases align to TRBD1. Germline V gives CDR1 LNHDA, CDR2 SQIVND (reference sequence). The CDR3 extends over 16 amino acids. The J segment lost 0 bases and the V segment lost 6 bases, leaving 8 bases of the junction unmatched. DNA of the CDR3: TGTGCCAGTAGGCACCGGGACAGAGATAGCAATCAGCCCCAGCATTTT. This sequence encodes CASRHRDRDSNQPQHF.

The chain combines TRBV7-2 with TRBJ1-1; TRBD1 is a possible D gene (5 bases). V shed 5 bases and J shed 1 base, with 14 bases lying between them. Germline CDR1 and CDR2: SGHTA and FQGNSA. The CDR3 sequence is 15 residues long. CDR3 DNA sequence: TGTGCCAGCAGCCGGGAGGGACTAACGAACACTGAAGCTTTCTTT. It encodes CASSREGLTNTEAFF.

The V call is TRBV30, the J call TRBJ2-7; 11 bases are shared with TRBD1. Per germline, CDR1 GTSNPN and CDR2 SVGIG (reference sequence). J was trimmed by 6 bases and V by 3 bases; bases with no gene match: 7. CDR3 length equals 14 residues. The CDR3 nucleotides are TGTGCCTGGAGGGGACAGGGGGATTTTCGCGAGCAGTACTTC. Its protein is CAWRGQGDFREQYF.

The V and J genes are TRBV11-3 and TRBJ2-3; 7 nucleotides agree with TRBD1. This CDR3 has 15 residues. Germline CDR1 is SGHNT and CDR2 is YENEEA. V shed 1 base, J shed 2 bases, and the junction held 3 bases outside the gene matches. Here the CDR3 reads CASSLGDRFTDTQYF. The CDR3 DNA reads TGTGCCAGCAGCTTAGGGGACAGATTCACAGATACGCAGTATTTT.

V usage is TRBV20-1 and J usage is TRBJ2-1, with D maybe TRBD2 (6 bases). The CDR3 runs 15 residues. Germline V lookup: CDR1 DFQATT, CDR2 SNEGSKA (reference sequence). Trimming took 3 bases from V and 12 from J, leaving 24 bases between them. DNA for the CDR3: TGCAGTGCTAGTACCACGGAGCGGGTCGAAAAGTCGCAGTTCTTC. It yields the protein CSASTTERVEKSQFF.

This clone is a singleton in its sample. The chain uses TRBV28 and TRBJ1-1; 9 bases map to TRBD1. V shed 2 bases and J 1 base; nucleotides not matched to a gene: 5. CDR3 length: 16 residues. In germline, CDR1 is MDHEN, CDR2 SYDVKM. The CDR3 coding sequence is TGTGCCAGCAGTTTAACAGGGGGCGGGGAGAACACTGAAGCTTTCTTT. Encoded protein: CASSLTGGGENTEAFF.

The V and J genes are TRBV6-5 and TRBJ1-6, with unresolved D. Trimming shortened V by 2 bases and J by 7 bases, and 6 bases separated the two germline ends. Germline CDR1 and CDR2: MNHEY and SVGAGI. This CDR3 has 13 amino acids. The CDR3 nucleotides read TGTGCCAGCAGTTACGAGCGCAATTCACCCCTCCACTTT. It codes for CASSYERNSPLHF.

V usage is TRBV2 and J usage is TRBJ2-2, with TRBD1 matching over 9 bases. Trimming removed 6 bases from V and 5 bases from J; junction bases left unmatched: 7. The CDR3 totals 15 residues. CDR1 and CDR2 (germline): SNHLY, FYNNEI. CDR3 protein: CASRGGQGRTGELFF. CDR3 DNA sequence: TGTGCCAGCAGGGGGGGACAGGGACGGACCGGGGAGCTGTTTTTT.